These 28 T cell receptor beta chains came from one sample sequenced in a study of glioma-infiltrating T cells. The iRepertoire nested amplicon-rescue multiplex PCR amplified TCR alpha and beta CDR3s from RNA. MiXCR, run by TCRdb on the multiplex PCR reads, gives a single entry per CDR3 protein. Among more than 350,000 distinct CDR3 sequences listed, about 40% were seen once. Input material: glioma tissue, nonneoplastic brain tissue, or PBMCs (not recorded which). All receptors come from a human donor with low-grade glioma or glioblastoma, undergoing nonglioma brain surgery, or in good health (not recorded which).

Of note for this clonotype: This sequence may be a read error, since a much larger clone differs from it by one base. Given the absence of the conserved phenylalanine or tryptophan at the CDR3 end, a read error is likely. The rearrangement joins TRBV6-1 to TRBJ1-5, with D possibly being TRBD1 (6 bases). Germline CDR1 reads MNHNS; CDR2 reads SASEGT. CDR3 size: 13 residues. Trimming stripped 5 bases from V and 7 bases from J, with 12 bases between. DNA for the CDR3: TGTGCCAGCAGTACTGGGGGCGGGCAGCCCCAGCATTCT. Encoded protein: CASSTGGGQPQHS.

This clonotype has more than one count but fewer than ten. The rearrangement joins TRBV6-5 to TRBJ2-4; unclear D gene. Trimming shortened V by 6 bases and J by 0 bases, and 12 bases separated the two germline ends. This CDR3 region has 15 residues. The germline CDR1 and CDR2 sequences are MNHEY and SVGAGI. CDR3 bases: TGTGCCAGCAGACCTAGAGATCTAGCCAAAAACATTCAGTACTTC. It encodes CASRPRDLAKNIQYF.

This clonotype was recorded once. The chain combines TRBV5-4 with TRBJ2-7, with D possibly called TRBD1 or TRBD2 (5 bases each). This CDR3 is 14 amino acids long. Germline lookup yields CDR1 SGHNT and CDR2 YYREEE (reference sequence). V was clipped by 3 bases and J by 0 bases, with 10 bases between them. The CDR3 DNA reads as TGTGCCAGCAGCTCGGGGCTAAACTCCTACGAGCAGTACTTC. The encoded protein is CASSSGLNSYEQYF.

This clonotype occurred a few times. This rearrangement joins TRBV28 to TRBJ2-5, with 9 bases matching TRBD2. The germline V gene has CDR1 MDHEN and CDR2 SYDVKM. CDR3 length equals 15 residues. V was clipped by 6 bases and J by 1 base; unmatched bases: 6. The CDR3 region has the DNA TGTGCCAGCAGGACTAGCGGAGCCCTCCAAGAGACCCAGTACTTC. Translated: CASRTSGALQETQYF.

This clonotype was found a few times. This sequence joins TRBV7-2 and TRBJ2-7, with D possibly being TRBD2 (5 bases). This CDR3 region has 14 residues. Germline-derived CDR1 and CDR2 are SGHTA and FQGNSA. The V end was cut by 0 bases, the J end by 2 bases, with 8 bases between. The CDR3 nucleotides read TGTGCCAGCAGCTTAGCCCGGAGGACCTACGAGCAGTACTTC. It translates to CASSLARRTYEQYF.

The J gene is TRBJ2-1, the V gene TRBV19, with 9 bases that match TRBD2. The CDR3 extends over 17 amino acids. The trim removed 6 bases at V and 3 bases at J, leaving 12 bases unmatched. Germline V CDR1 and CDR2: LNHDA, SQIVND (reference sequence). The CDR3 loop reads CASRGVVIAGVYNEQFF. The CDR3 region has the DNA TGTGCCAGTAGGGGAGTAGTGATAGCGGGAGTCTACAATGAGCAGTTCTTC.

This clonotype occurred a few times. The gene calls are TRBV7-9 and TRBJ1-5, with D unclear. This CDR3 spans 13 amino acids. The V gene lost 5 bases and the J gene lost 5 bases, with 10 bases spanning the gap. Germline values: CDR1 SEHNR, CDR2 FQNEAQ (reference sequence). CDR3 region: CASSPGLYQPQHF. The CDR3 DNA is TGTGCCAGCAGCCCAGGACTATATCAGCCCCAGCATTTT.

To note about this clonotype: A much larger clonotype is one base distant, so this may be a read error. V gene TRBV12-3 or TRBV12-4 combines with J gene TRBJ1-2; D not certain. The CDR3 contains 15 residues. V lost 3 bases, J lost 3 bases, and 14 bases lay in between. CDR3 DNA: TGTGCCAGCAGTTTTGGTAAAGGATGGGACTATGGCTACACCTTC. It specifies CASSFGKGWDYGYTF.

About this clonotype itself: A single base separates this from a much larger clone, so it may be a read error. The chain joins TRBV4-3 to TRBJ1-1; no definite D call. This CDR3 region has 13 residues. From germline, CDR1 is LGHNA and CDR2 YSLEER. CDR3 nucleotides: TGCGCCAGCAGCCAAATCATGAACACTGAAGCTTCCTTT. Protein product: CASSQIMNTEASF.

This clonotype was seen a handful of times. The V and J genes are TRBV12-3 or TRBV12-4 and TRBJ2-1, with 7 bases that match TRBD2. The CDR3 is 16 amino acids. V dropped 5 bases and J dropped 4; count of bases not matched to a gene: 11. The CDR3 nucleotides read TGTGCCAGCAGTCCATATAGACTAGCAGTTTACAATGAGCAGTTCTTC. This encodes CASSPYRLAVYNEQFF.

The CDR3 spells CASSLGGGTGNYGYTF. The CDR3 bases are TGTGCCAGCAGCTTAGGAGGGGGCACGGGGAACTATGGCTACACCTTC. The chain combines TRBV7-2 with TRBJ1-2; TRBD1 matches at 7 bases. Germline CDR1 is SGHTA and CDR2 is FQGNSA. The CDR3 covers 16 residues. V gave up 1 base and J gave up 2 bases; unmatched junction bases: 7.

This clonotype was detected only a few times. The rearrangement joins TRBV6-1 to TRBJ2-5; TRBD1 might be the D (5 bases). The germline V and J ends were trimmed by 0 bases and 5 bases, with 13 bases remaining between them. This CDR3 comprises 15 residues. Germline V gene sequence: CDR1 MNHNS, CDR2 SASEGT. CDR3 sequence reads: CASSEARQGRETQYF. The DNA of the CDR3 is TGTGCCAGCAGTGAAGCCCGCCAGGGTCGGGAGACCCAGTACTTC.

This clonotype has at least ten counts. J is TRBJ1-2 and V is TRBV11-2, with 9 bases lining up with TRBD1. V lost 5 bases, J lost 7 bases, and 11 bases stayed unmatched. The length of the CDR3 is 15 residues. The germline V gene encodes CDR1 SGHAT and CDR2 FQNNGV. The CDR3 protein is CASSPWDRARFGYTF. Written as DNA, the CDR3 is TGTGCCAGCAGCCCCTGGGACAGGGCTAGATTTGGCTACACCTTC. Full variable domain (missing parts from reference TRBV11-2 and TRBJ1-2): EAGVAQSPRYKIIEKRQSVAFWCNPISGHATLYWYQQILGQGPKLLIQFQNNGVVDDSQLPKDRFSAERLKGVDSTLKIQPAKLEDSAVYLCASSPWDRARFGYTFGSGTRLTVV.

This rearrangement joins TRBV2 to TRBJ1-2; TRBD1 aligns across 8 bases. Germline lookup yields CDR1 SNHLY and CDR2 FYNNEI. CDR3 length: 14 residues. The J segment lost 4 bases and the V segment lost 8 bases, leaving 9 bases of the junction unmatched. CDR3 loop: CASRTGGSFYGYTF. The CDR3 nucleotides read TGTGCCAGCCGAACAGGGGGATCGTTCTATGGCTACACCTTC.

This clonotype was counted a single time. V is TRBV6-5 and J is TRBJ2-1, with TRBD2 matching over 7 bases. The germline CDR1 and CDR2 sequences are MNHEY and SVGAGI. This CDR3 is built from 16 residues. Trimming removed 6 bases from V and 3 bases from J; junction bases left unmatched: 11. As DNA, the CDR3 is TGTGCCAGCAGCCGACGACTACAGCGGGACTACAATGAGCAGTTCTTC. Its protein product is CASSRRLQRDYNEQFF.

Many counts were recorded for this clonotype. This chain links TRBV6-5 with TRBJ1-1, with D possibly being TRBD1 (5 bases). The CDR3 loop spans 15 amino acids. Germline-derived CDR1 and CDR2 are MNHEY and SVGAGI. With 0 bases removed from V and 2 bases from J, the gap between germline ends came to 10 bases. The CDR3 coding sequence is TGTGCCAGCAGTTACTCGACGGGGCTTAACACTGAAGCTTTCTTT. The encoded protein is CASSYSTGLNTEAFF.

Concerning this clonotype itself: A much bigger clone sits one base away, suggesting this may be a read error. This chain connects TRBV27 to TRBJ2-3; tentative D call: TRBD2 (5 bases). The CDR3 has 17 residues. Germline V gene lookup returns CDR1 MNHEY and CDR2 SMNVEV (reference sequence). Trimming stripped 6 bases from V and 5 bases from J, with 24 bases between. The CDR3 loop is CASSLLFSARAEDTQYF. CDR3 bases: TGTGCCAGCAGCCTTTTATTTAGCGCAAGGGCGGAAGATACGCAGTATTTT.

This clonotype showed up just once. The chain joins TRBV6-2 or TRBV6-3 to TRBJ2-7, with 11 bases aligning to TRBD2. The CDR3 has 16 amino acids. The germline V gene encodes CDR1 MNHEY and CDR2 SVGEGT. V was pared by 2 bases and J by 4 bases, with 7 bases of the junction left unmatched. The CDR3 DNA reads TGTGCCAGCAGTTACACTAGCGGGAGAAGGGGGTACGAGCAGTACTTC. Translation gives CASSYTSGRRGYEQYF.

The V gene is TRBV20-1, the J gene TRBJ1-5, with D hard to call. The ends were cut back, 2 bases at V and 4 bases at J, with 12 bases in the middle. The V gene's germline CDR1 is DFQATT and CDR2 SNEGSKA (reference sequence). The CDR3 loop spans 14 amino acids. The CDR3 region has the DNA TGCAGTGCTAGATCTGGATTGCCGAATCAGCCCCAGCATTTT. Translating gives CSARSGLPNQPQHF.

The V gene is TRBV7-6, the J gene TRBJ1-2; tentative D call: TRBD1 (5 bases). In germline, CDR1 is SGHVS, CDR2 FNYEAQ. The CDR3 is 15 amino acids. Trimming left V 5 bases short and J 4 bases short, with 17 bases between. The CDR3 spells CASSPDSVSSYGYTF. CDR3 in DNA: TGTGCCAGCAGCCCCGACAGTGTTAGCAGCTATGGCTACACCTTC.

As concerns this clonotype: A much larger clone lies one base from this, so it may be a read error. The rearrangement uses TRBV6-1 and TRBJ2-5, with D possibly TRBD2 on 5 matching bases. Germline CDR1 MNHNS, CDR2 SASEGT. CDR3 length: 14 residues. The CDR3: CASSNPGFQETRYF. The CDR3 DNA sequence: TGTGCCAGCAGCAACCCGGGATTCCAAGAGACCCGGTACTTC.

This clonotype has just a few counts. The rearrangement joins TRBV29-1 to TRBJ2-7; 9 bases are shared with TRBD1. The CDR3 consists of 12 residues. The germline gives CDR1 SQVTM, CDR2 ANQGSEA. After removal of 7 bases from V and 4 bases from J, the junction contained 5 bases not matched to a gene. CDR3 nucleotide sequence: TGCAGCGCCGGGACAGGGAAATACGAGCAGTACTTC. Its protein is CSAGTGKYEQYF.

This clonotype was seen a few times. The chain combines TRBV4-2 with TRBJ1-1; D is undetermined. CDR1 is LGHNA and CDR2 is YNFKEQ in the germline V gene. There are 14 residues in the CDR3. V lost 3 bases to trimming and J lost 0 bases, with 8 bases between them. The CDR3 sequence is CASSHPGLNTEAFF. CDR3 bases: TGTGCCAGCAGCCACCCGGGGTTGAACACTGAAGCTTTCTTT.

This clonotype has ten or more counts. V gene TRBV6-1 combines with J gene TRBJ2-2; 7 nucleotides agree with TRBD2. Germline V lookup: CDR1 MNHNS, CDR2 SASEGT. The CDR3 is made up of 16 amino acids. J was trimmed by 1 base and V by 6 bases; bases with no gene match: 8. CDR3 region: CASSGGRARNTGELFF. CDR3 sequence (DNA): TGTGCCAGCAGCGGGGGGAGGGCCCGGAACACCGGGGAGCTGTTTTTT.

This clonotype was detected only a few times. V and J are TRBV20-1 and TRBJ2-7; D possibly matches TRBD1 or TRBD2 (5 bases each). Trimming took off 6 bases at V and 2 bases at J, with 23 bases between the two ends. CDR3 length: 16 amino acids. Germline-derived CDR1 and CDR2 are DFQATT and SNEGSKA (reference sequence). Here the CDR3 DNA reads TGCAGTGCCAGTGGGGCGGGCCAAGGCTATACCTACGAGCAGTACTTC. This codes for CSASGAGQGYTYEQYF.

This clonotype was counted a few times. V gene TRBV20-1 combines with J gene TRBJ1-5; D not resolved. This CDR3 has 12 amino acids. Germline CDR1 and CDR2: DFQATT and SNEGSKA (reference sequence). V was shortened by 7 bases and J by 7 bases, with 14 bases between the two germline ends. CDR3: CSVGRVNQPQHF. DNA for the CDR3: TGCAGTGTGGGAAGGGTGAACCAGCCCCAGCATTTT.

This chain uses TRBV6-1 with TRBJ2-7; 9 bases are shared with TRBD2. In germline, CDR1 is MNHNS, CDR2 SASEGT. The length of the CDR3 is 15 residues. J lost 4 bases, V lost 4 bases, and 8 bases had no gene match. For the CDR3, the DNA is TGTGCCAGCAGTGGTAGCGGGAGACGATGGTACGAGCAGTACTTC. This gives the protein CASSGSGRRWYEQYF.

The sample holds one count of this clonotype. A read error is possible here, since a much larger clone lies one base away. CDR3 residues: CSARWDFSTDTQHF. The CDR3 DNA is TGCAGTGCTAGATGGGACTTTAGCACAGATACGCAGCATTTT. This chain joins TRBV20-1 and TRBJ2-3, with D tentatively TRBD1 (5 bases). The DNA end is a closer match to TRBJ1-5, so the J assignment may be wrong. The germline V gene encodes CDR1 DFQATT and CDR2 SNEGSKA (reference sequence). The CDR3 contains 14 residues.